This T cell receptor (beta chain) was sequenced in a study of PD-L1 blockade in urothelial cancer. As for the study in general: Typically, measured as a median, blood samples had 140,000 or so T cells.

Sequencing was performed with immunoSEQ multiplex PCR; in TCRdb, only in-frame clones are kept and a portion is missing. Found here are about 110,000 clones, approximately 85% of them singletons; the top ten hold 2% to 3%. Study-level points and caveats: Blood TCR clonality below the median before treatment was a predictor of better survival.

Samples were collected from each patient before treatment and during treatment. Each patient gave between 1 and 8 of them in total. This clone was detected a few times. As yet, its antigen is unknown. Trimming took off 5 bases at V and 1 base at J, with 5 bases between the two ends. The CDR3 consists of 12 residues. Germline assignment: CDR1 ENHRY and CDR2 SYGVKD. The starting material was PBMCs, obtained around atezolizumab (anti-PD-L1) treatment. The chain is built from TRBV10-3 and TRBJ1-1; no firm D call. The origin of this receptor is a man between 50 and 59 years old with urothelial cancer. DNA for the CDR3: TGTGCCATCAGTCGGGAGAACACTGAAGCTTTCTTT. This gives the protein CAISRENTEAFF.